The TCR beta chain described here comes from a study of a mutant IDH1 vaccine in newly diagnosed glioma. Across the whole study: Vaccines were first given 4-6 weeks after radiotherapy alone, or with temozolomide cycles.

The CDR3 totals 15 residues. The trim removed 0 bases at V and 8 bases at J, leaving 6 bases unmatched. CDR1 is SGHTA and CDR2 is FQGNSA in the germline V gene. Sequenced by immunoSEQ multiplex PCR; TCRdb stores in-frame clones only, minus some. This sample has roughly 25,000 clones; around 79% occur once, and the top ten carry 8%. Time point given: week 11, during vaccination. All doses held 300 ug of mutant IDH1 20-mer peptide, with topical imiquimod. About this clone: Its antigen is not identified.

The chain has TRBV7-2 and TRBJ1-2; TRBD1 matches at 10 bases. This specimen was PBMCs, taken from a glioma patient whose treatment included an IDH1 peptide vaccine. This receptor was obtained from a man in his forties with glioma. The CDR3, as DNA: TGTGCCAGCAGCTTAGCCCACGGACAGGGGGGCGGCTACACCTTC. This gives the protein CASSLAHGQGGGYTF.